These 22 T cell receptor beta chains were all obtained from the same sample, sequenced in a study of blood T cell repertoires in COVID-19. Profiling relied on immunoSEQ multiplex PCR, and the TCRdb table lists in-frame clones only, not all of them. This table has some 150,000 clones, roughly 83% appearing once. Sequenced: peripheral blood. Receptor source: a woman at least 80 years old with acute or convalescent COVID-19.

The CDR3 sequence: CASTRDIGEKLFF. CDR3 nucleotide sequence: TGTGCCAGCACCCGGGACATAGGAGAAAAACTGTTTTTT. The J gene is TRBJ1-4, the V gene TRBV12-3 or TRBV12-4; tentatively, D is TRBD1 (6 bases). The CDR3 runs 13 residues. The V end was cut by 7 bases, the J end by 8 bases, with 14 bases between.

The J gene is TRBJ1-1, the V gene TRBV7-9, with 8 positions matching TRBD1. CDR1 and CDR2 (germline): SEHNR, FQNEAQ (reference sequence). The V and J ends lost 7 bases and 4 bases, in that order; junction bases with no gene match: 5. This CDR3 comprises 13 residues. For the CDR3, the DNA is TGTGCCAGCACTTTAGACAGGGGCACTGAAGCTTTCTTT. It yields the protein CASTLDRGTEAFF.

J is TRBJ2-3 and V is TRBV7-9; 10 bases are a match to TRBD1. Looked up from germline, CDR1 is SEHNR and CDR2 is FQNEAQ (reference sequence). The junction had 8 bases not matched to a gene; V was cut back by 5 bases and J by 6 bases. The CDR3 spans 15 residues. In DNA form, the CDR3 reads TGTGCCAGCAGCCGCGACAGGGGGCGGGTGGATACGCAGTATTTT. It codes for CASSRDRGRVDTQYF.

The V gene is TRBV6-5, the J gene TRBJ1-2, with D perhaps matching TRBD1 (5 bases). The CDR3 is 12 residues long. The V end lost 4 bases, the J end lost 8 bases, and 11 bases lay between the germline ends. Per the germline V gene, CDR1 is MNHEY and CDR2 is SVGAGI. CDR3 sequence reads: CASSLQGGGYTF. In DNA, the CDR3 is TGTGCCAGCAGTTTGCAGGGTGGGGGCTACACCTTC.

The chain couples TRBV27 to TRBJ2-4; D perhaps matches TRBD1 (6 bases). CDR1 MNHEY and CDR2 SMNVEV come from the germline V gene (reference sequence). There are 18 residues in the CDR3. V was cut by 6 bases and J by 0 bases, with 21 bases left in between. This chain's CDR3 is CASSPITGTPGAKNIQYF. For the CDR3, the DNA is TGTGCCAGCAGCCCAATTACCGGGACACCTGGAGCCAAAAACATTCAGTACTTC.

V usage is TRBV2 and J usage is TRBJ2-3, with 7 bases identical to TRBD2. V shed 5 bases, J shed 4 bases, and the junction held 3 bases outside the gene matches. The CDR3 contains 13 residues. From germline, CDR1 is SNHLY and CDR2 FYNNEI. In DNA, the CDR3 is TGTGCCAGCAGTCCAGGACTAGCAGATACGCAGTATTTT. It translates to CASSPGLADTQYF.

The J gene is TRBJ2-1, the V gene TRBV19, with D possibly TRBD1 on 6 matching bases. The CDR3 runs 12 residues. Germline assignment: CDR1 LNHDA and CDR2 SQIVND (reference sequence). Between the trimmed V and J ends, which lost 6 bases and 10 bases, there was a span of 13 bases. As DNA, the CDR3 is TGTGCCAGTAGCGAAGCCGGGACAGAGCAGTTCTTC. Translating gives CASSEAGTEQFF.

J is TRBJ1-4 and V is TRBV7-8; unclear D gene. Germline V lookup: CDR1 SGHVS, CDR2 FQNEAQ. CDR3 length equals 14 residues. Deletions cut 1 base from V and 3 bases from J, with 6 bases between. The CDR3 here is CASSLVDANEKLFF. CDR3 coding DNA: TGTGCCAGCAGCTTAGTAGATGCTAATGAAAAACTGTTTTTT. Drawing the rest from reference TRBV7-8 and TRBJ1-4, the complete variable domain is GAGVSQSPRYKVAKRGQDVALRCDPISGHVSLFWYQQALGQGPEFLTYFQNEAQLDKSGLPSDRFFAERPEGSVSTLKIQRTQQEDSAVYLCASSLVDANEKLFFGSGTQLSVL.

The V gene is TRBV2, the J gene TRBJ1-5; maybe TRBD1 (6 bases). CDR3 length: 12 residues. V was trimmed by 7 bases and J by 7 bases, leaving 11 bases between them. CDR1 is SNHLY and CDR2 is FYNNEI in the germline V gene. CDR3 sequence reads: CASKGESQPQHF. The CDR3 nucleotides are TGTGCCAGCAAGGGGGAATCGCAGCCCCAGCATTTT.

The V and J genes are TRBV5-1 and TRBJ1-1; weak D call: TRBD1 (5 bases). The germline gives CDR1 SGHRS, CDR2 YFSETQ. The CDR3 has 15 residues. V dropped 5 bases and J dropped 0 bases, with 14 bases sitting between them. The CDR3 reads CASRQETDVNTEAFF. CDR3 coding DNA: TGCGCCAGCAGACAAGAGACAGACGTGAACACTGAAGCTTTCTTT.

The chain employs TRBV5-1 and TRBJ2-7, with 9 bases that match TRBD2. With 2 bases clipped from V and 7 bases from J, the junction kept 13 bases outside the gene matches. CDR3 size: 16 residues. Germline CDR1 and CDR2: SGHRS and YFSETQ. For the CDR3, the DNA is TGCGCCAGCAGCTTTCCGGAGGCGGGGGGGCCCTTAGAGCAGTACTTC. Its protein product is CASSFPEAGGPLEQYF.

The chain carries TRBV10-3 and TRBJ1-2, with unresolved D. The germline CDR1 and CDR2 sequences are ENHRY and SYGVKD. CDR3 length: 13 residues. V was trimmed by 4 bases and J by 2 bases, leaving 8 bases between them. For the CDR3, the DNA is TGTGCCATCAGTGCTTCTCTCAACTATGGCTACACCTTC. This encodes CAISASLNYGYTF.

This clone has only a few counts. The chain combines TRBV4-3 with TRBJ1-4, with D perhaps matching TRBD1 (6 bases). The CDR3 loop spans 16 amino acids. CDR1 and CDR2 from the germline V gene are LGHNA and YSLEER. Trimming left V 3 bases short and J 4 bases short, with 15 bases between. Here the CDR3 reads CASSQGALRSNEKLFF. In DNA form, the CDR3 reads TGCGCCAGCAGCCAGGGGGCCCTACGAAGTAATGAAAAACTGTTTTTT.

The chain employs TRBV7-9 and TRBJ1-2; unclear D gene. Germline V gene lookup returns CDR1 SEHNR and CDR2 FQNEAQ (reference sequence). Trimming took 1 base from V and 4 from J, leaving 10 bases between them. The CDR3 is made up of 14 amino acids. The CDR3, as DNA: TGTGCCAGCAGCTTAGTCCTGGCGGGCTATGGCTACACCTTC. Amino acids: CASSLVLAGYGYTF.

Remarks on this clone: This same CDR3 is encoded by further DNA sequences in the sample. This chain links TRBV19 with TRBJ1-2; no clear D gene. The V gene's germline CDR1 is LNHDA and CDR2 SQIVND (reference sequence). The CDR3 is 12 amino acids. Trimming cost V 4 bases and J 3 bases, with 6 bases left between them. The CDR3 DNA follows: TGTGCCAGTAGTACCGGGGACTATGGCTACACCTTC. This codes for CASSTGDYGYTF.

The chain uses TRBV6-5 and TRBJ1-2; tentative D call: TRBD1 (6 bases). The V gene lost 6 bases and the J gene lost 9 bases, with 14 bases spanning the gap. Germline assignment: CDR1 MNHEY and CDR2 SVGAGI. The CDR3 is made up of 12 amino acids. CDR3 loop: CASSPGRGSYTF. The CDR3 DNA is TGTGCCAGCAGCCCCGGCAGGGGAAGCTACACCTTC.

The J gene is TRBJ2-3, the V gene TRBV7-2; D unresolved. V was pared by 4 bases and J by 0 bases, with 17 bases between. The CDR3 spans 17 residues. CDR1 and CDR2 (germline): SGHTA, FQGNSA. The CDR3 DNA sequence: TGTGCCAGCAGCTCGTTACCCGGCACAGCTAGCACAGATACGCAGTATTTT. This codes for CASSSLPGTASTDTQYF.

The V call is TRBV27, the J call TRBJ1-2; D is perhaps TRBD1 (6 bases). The germline gives CDR1 MNHEY, CDR2 SMNVEV (reference sequence). This CDR3 spans 16 amino acids. V was trimmed by 6 bases and J by 7 bases, leaving 24 bases between them. DNA for the CDR3: TGTGCCAGCAGCCCCGGACAGAATTATCACAGGAGTGGCTACACCTTC. As protein: CASSPGQNYHRSGYTF.

This chain connects TRBV6-5 to TRBJ1-2, with a weak D call TRBD1 (6 bases). Between the trimmed V and J ends, which lost 8 bases and 7 bases, there was a span of 20 bases. The germline V gene has CDR1 MNHEY and CDR2 SVGAGI. The CDR3 loop spans 14 amino acids. The CDR3 sequence: CASPLDPGVLGYTF. CDR3 coding DNA: TGTGCCAGCCCTTTAGATCCAGGGGTCCTTGGCTACACCTTC.

This chain connects TRBV7-6 to TRBJ1-1; the D is unclear. This CDR3 is built from 15 residues. CDR1 and CDR2 from the germline V gene are SGHVS and FNYEAQ. Trimming took off 3 bases at V and 3 bases at J, with 14 bases between the two ends. The CDR3 loop is CASSLAREGYTEAFF. The CDR3 DNA follows: TGTGCCAGCAGCTTGGCTCGCGAGGGTTACACTGAAGCTTTCTTT.

The V call is TRBV9, the J call TRBJ1-6, with 7 bases that match TRBD1. Germline V gene lookup returns CDR1 SGDLS and CDR2 YYNGEE. CDR3 length: 14 residues. V was clipped by 0 bases and J by 14 bases; unmatched bases: 8. The CDR3 bases are TGTGCCAGCAGCGTAGCTCGACAGGGCCCGTCCCTCCACTTT. Encoded protein: CASSVARQGPSLHF.

The chain employs TRBV23-1 and TRBJ1-1; D perhaps matches TRBD1 (5 bases). TRBV23-1 is an open reading frame whose function is uncertain. The CDR3 has 14 amino acids. V dropped 5 bases and J dropped 1 base, with 11 bases sitting between them. CDR3 sequence reads: CASSYQGQNTEAFF. As DNA, the CDR3 is TGCGCCAGCAGTTACCAAGGACAGAACACTGAAGCTTTCTTT.